The next 31 T cell receptor beta chains were all read from a single sample in a study of T cell repertoires in cytomegalovirus infection. These TCRs' antigens remain unknown. In TCRdb, the reads were re-called with MiXCR into one record per CDR3 protein. The profile shows roughly 180,000 distinct CDR3 sequences, less than 25% of them singletons. The sequencing here drew on CD8+ T cells from cultured PBMCs, taken from culture after CMV antigen stimulation. All receptors come from a human donor in good health (CMV status not recorded). Some clones in this sample may be carry-over from other donors' samples.

Only a few counts were recorded for this clonotype. The chain carries TRBV7-8 and TRBJ1-3, with D possibly being TRBD1 (6 bases). Trimming took 1 base from V and 4 from J, leaving 11 bases between them. Germline V gene sequence: CDR1 SGHVS, CDR2 FQNEAQ. The CDR3 is 15 residues long. The CDR3 region is CASSLGPGTGNTIYF. CDR3 coding DNA: TGTGCCAGCAGCTTAGGTCCGGGGACAGGAAACACCATATATTTT.

V gene TRBV6-5 combines with J gene TRBJ2-1, with D hard to call. Trimming removed 0 bases from V and 3 bases from J, with 6 bases in between. The germline V gene has CDR1 MNHEY and CDR2 SVGAGI. CDR3 length: 14 amino acids. This chain's CDR3 is CASSYSAGYNEQFF. CDR3 DNA: TGTGCCAGCAGTTACTCGGCAGGCTACAATGAGCAGTTCTTC.

This chain connects TRBV7-9 to TRBJ2-1; possible D gene TRBD1, 6 bases. Looked up from germline, CDR1 is SEHNR and CDR2 is FQNEAQ (reference sequence). This CDR3 comprises 15 residues. V lost 5 bases, J lost 3 bases, and 14 bases lay in between. The CDR3 region has the DNA TGTGCCAGCAGCCCACGACAGGTGCTCTACAATGAGCAGTTCTTC. Protein sequence: CASSPRQVLYNEQFF.

This clonotype appeared a few times. The gene calls are TRBV12-3 or TRBV12-4 and TRBJ2-1; D gene uncertain. V lost 5 bases and J 5 bases, leaving 19 bases between the germline ends. This CDR3 is 16 amino acids long. CDR3 bases: TGTGCCAGCAGTAACCCACCCCTGACTGTGGACAATGAGCAGTTCTTC. Translated: CASSNPPLTVDNEQFF.

The table lists this clonotype with a few counts. The chain couples TRBV6-8 to TRBJ1-2; D remains ambiguous. The CDR3 totals 14 residues. Trimming pared 0 bases from V and 4 bases from J, leaving 9 bases between. Germline CDR1 and CDR2: MNHGY and SAAAGT. In DNA form, the CDR3 reads TGTGCCAGCAGTTACTCGACTGGGCCCTATGGCTACACCTTC. This codes for CASSYSTGPYGYTF.

This rearrangement joins TRBV6-2 or TRBV6-3 to TRBJ1-2; no reliable D call. The germline V and J ends were trimmed by 7 bases and 5 bases, with 17 bases remaining between them. The CDR3 loop spans 14 amino acids. The germline V gene encodes CDR1 MNHEY and CDR2 SVGEGT. CDR3 DNA: TGTGCCAGCAAAGGCCGAAGAAACACTTATGGCTACACCTTC. Translating it yields CASKGRRNTYGYTF.

This clonotype has just one count. The chain carries TRBV29-1 and TRBJ1-2; D possibly corresponds to TRBD1 (5 bases). CDR1 and CDR2 from the germline V gene are SQVTM and ANQGSEA. This CDR3 contains 12 residues. V lost 4 bases to trimming and J lost 3 bases, with 9 bases between them. The CDR3 loop reads CSVVGDHYGYTF. CDR3 DNA sequence: TGCAGCGTTGTAGGGGACCACTATGGCTACACCTTC.

The chain is built from TRBV7-6 and TRBJ1-4, with 7 bases identical to TRBD1. Trimming removed 5 bases from V and 2 bases from J; junction bases left unmatched: 5. This CDR3 contains 15 residues. In germline, CDR1 is SGHVS, CDR2 FNYEAQ. CDR3 DNA: TGTGCCAGCAGCACAAGCAGGGGGACTAATGAAAAACTGTTTTTT. This translates into CASSTSRGTNEKLFF.

This chain connects TRBV20-1 to TRBJ1-2; D unresolved. Germline CDR1 reads DFQATT; CDR2 reads SNEGSKA (reference sequence). There are 13 residues in the CDR3. V shed 7 bases and J shed 4 bases, with 16 bases lying between them. CDR3 region: CSGRGPGSYGYTF. The CDR3 DNA sequence: TGCAGTGGGCGGGGTCCCGGGAGCTATGGCTACACCTTC.

This clonotype was seen more than once but under ten times. V is TRBV12-3 or TRBV12-4 and J is TRBJ1-3; 7 bases map to TRBD1. Germline trimming cut 5 bases from V and 4 bases from J; bases unmatched to any gene: 5. The CDR3 has 14 residues. CDR3 residues: CASSPGTEGNTIYF. The CDR3 nucleotides are TGTGCCAGCAGTCCCGGGACAGAAGGAAACACCATATATTTT.

This chain links TRBV6-2 or TRBV6-3 with TRBJ1-1; perhaps TRBD1 as D (5 bases). Germline CDR1 reads MNHEY; CDR2 reads SVGEGT. The V gene lost 0 bases and the J gene lost 0 bases, with 8 bases spanning the gap. This CDR3 has 15 residues. CDR3 coding DNA: TGTGCCAGCAGTTACTCTGGGACGGTGAACACTGAAGCTTTCTTT. It encodes CASSYSGTVNTEAFF.

V and J are TRBV6-5 and TRBJ2-2; D uncertain. There are 11 residues in the CDR3. V dropped 2 bases and J dropped 6 bases, with 1 base sitting between them. The germline gives CDR1 MNHEY, CDR2 SVGAGI. The CDR3 bases are TGTGCCAGCAGTTACGCCGGGGAGCTGTTTTTT. It translates to CASSYAGELFF.

With respect to this clonotype: Germline and junction disagree at one end, which may indicate a read error. This chain joins TRBV4-1 and TRBJ2-2; D may be TRBD1 or TRBD2 (5 bases each). The CDR3 has 16 residues. CDR1 is MGHRA and CDR2 is YSYEKL in the germline V gene. CDR3 amino acids: CASSQVGTDGSGELFF. CDR3 in DNA: TGTGCCAGCAGCCAAGTTGGGACGGATGGGAGCGGGGAGCTGTTTTTT.

The rearrangement links TRBV6-6 to TRBJ2-1; D is perhaps TRBD1 (5 bases). The CDR3 length is 15 residues. V lost 10 bases and J lost 1, with 17 bases in between. Germline V lookup: CDR1 MNHNY, CDR2 SVGAGI (reference sequence). Here the CDR3 DNA reads TGTGCCACCGACAGACCCTACAGTTCCTACAATGAGCAGTTCTTC. It yields the protein CATDRPYSSYNEQFF.

This sequence joins TRBV6-2 or TRBV6-3 and TRBJ2-7; D is perhaps TRBD2 (6 bases). Germline V gene sequence: CDR1 MNHEY, CDR2 SVGEGT. Between the trimmed V and J ends, which lost 8 bases and 2 bases, there was a span of 13 bases. The CDR3 consists of 13 residues. CDR3 amino acids: CASRGGVPYEQYF. CDR3 sequence (DNA): TGTGCCAGCCGGGGCGGGGTCCCCTACGAGCAGTACTTC.

This clonotype turned up a few times. The chain combines TRBV7-9 with TRBJ2-2; 7 positions match TRBD2. This CDR3 region has 16 residues. Germline CDR1 SEHNR, CDR2 FQNEAQ (reference sequence). Germline trimming cut 11 bases from V and 4 bases from J; bases unmatched to any gene: 16. Written as DNA, the CDR3 is TGTGCCGCTATGAAAAAAGGACTAGACGGCACCGGGGAGCTGTTTTTT. It codes for CAAMKKGLDGTGELFF.

CDR3 loop: CATSSTGSPEAFF. DNA of the CDR3: TGTGCCACCAGCAGCACAGGGAGCCCTGAAGCTTTCTTT. This chain connects TRBV15 to TRBJ1-1, with D possibly TRBD1 on 6 matching bases. The V end lost 3 bases, the J end lost 6 bases, and 11 bases lay between the germline ends. This CDR3 has 13 residues. The germline V gene encodes CDR1 LNHNV and CDR2 YYDKDF (reference sequence).

The rearrangement joins TRBV2 to TRBJ1-1; 7 bases line up with TRBD1. In germline, CDR1 is SNHLY, CDR2 FYNNEI. This CDR3 has 17 amino acids. The junction had 23 bases not matched to a gene; V was cut back by 11 bases and J by 5 bases. The CDR3 nucleotides are TGTGCCGACTTCATTCTTCCCCCTCGTCCAGGGGGGACTGAAGCTTTCTTT. Protein product: CADFILPPRPGGTEAFF.

This clonotype was seen only a few times. The V gene is TRBV20-1, the J gene TRBJ2-5; 7 positions match TRBD1. Germline CDR1 is DFQATT and CDR2 is SNEGSKA (reference sequence). With 0 bases clipped from V and 2 bases from J, the junction kept 12 bases outside the gene matches. This CDR3 has 17 amino acids. CDR3 sequence reads: CSARDPPRDSIQETQYF. The CDR3 DNA sequence: TGCAGTGCTAGAGATCCCCCCCGGGACAGCATTCAAGAGACCCAGTACTTC.

In its sample, this clonotype was seen a few times. The V gene is TRBV27, the J gene TRBJ2-5; D uncertain. CDR1 and CDR2 from the germline V gene are MNHEY and SMNVEV (reference sequence). V gave up 8 bases and J gave up 3 bases, with 22 bases separating them. The CDR3 extends over 16 amino acids. CDR3 sequence reads: CASAWFSGSPKETQYF. CDR3 in DNA: TGTGCCAGCGCTTGGTTTTCAGGCAGCCCTAAAGAGACCCAGTACTTC.

The rearrangement uses TRBV7-2 and TRBJ1-3; D is ambiguous. The CDR3 runs to 18 residues. V was clipped by 2 bases and J by 4 bases, with 21 bases between them. Germline-derived CDR1 and CDR2 are SGHTA and FQGNSA. The CDR3 spells CASSLSPPSRPSGNTIYF. The CDR3 region has the DNA TGTGCCAGCAGCTTATCCCCCCCGTCCAGGCCATCCGGAAACACCATATATTTT. Complete variable domain (other parts from reference TRBV7-2 and TRBJ1-3): GAGVSQSPSNKVTEKGKDVELRCDPISGHTALYWYRQSLGQGLEFLIYFQGNSAPDKSGLPSDRFSAERTGGSVSTLTIQRTQQEDSAVYLCASSLSPPSRPSGNTIYFGEGSWLTVV.

The genes are TRBV7-2 and TRBJ2-1, with 9 bases identical to TRBD2. Germline V gene lookup returns CDR1 SGHTA and CDR2 FQGNSA. The CDR3 is made up of 15 amino acids. V was clipped by 8 bases and J by 7 bases; unmatched bases: 12. The CDR3 DNA is TGTGCCAGCTCTCTTACGTGGCTAGCGGGGAATGAGCAGTTCTTC. Residues: CASSLTWLAGNEQFF.

This clonotype was picked up many times. The chain is built from TRBV7-2 and TRBJ1-5, with a possible D match to TRBD1 (6 bases). The CDR3 spans 15 residues. Germline V lookup: CDR1 SGHTA, CDR2 FQGNSA. V lost 4 bases and J lost 4, with 14 bases in between. CDR3 in amino acids: CASSSIQGTNQPQHF. CDR3 nucleotide sequence: TGTGCCAGCAGCTCGATTCAGGGGACAAATCAGCCCCAGCATTTT.

This chain links TRBV7-9 with TRBJ2-7; D is unclear. The length of the CDR3 is 13 residues. The V gene lost 3 bases and the J gene lost 3 bases, with 9 bases spanning the gap. The germline V gene has CDR1 SEHNR and CDR2 FQNEAQ (reference sequence). The CDR3 sequence is CASSFIRSYEQYF. The CDR3 DNA follows: TGTGCCAGCAGCTTCATCAGGAGCTACGAGCAGTACTTC.

V is TRBV27 and J is TRBJ1-1, with 9 bases aligning to TRBD1. Germline CDR1 is MNHEY and CDR2 is SMNVEV (reference sequence). The CDR3 has 15 amino acids. Unmatched junction bases numbered 9, after V lost 3 bases and J lost 7 bases. CDR3 in DNA: TGTGCCAGCAGTTTGGCCGGGACAGGGCGAGGTGAAGCTTTCTTT. Protein: CASSLAGTGRGEAFF.

The V call is TRBV12-3 or TRBV12-4, the J call TRBJ1-2, with a tentative D call TRBD1 (5 bases). This CDR3 region has 13 residues. The germline V and J ends were trimmed by 1 base and 6 bases, with 9 bases remaining between them. The CDR3 loop reads CASSLGGVNGYTF. The CDR3 DNA reads TGTGCCAGCAGTTTAGGGGGGGTCAATGGCTACACCTTC.

This clonotype was picked up a small number of times. V and J are TRBV7-2 and TRBJ2-3, with 9 bases fitting TRBD1. The ends lost 0 bases at V and 3 bases at J; junction bases unmatched: 13. Per the germline V gene, CDR1 is SGHTA and CDR2 is FQGNSA. The CDR3 has 19 amino acids. The CDR3: CASSLASAGTGKRTDTQYF. DNA for the CDR3: TGTGCCAGCAGCTTAGCTTCAGCCGGGACAGGGAAAAGAACAGATACGCAGTATTTT.

The chain is built from TRBV11-2 and TRBJ2-5, with 7 nucleotides matching TRBD1. The CDR3 totals 16 residues. From germline, CDR1 is SGHAT and CDR2 FQNNGV. Unmatched junction bases numbered 8, after V lost 2 bases and J lost 2 bases. CDR3 in DNA: TGTGCCAGCAGCTTATGGGACAGTCCAGTTCAAGAGACCCAGTACTTC. It specifies CASSLWDSPVQETQYF. Full variable domain (outside the CDR3, taken from reference TRBV11-2 and TRBJ2-5): EAGVAQSPRYKIIEKRQSVAFWCNPISGHATLYWYQQILGQGPKLLIQFQNNGVVDDSQLPKDRFSAERLKGVDSTLKIQPAKLEDSAVYLCASSLWDSPVQETQYFGPGTRLLVL.

CDR3 residues: CASSTATGLEETQYF. CDR3 DNA sequence: TGTGCCAGCAGTACAGCGACAGGTTTAGAAGAGACCCAGTACTTC. This chain uses TRBV12-3 or TRBV12-4 with TRBJ2-5; tentative D call: TRBD1 (6 bases). The CDR3 covers 15 residues. Trimming pared 5 bases from V and 3 bases from J, leaving 16 bases between.

This clonotype appeared a few times. The chain is built from TRBV20-1 and TRBJ1-5; D is unclear. There are 12 residues in the CDR3. V was pared by 6 bases and J by 6 bases, with 12 bases between. Germline V gene lookup returns CDR1 DFQATT and CDR2 SNEGSKA (reference sequence). The CDR3 region has the DNA TGCAGTGCCGTTCGGGAAGGTCAGCCCCAGCATTTT. This codes for CSAVREGQPQHF.

V and J are TRBV9 and TRBJ2-1, with 9 bases matching TRBD1. CDR3 length: 14 residues. V was clipped by 5 bases and J by 5 bases; unmatched bases: 5. Germline V gene data show CDR1 as SGDLS and CDR2 as YYNGEE. The CDR3 spells CASRPGQGHNEQFF. DNA of the CDR3: TGTGCCAGCAGACCGGGACAGGGACACAATGAGCAGTTCTTC.